One and the same sample provided the 28 T cell receptor beta chains below, sequenced in a study of T-cell memory formation after mild COVID-19 listed by TCRdb under 2021. The method was 5' RACE. TCRdb records Illumina NovaSeq 6000 as the sequencer. TCRdb's own reprocessing of the public reads used fastp at Q25 and MiXCR and kept productive beta chains. Every entry covers one CDR3 protein and lists the most common genes and DNA from its rows. For this sample there are under 50,000 distinct CDR3 sequences; less than 35% appear just once. The leading ten clones occupy about two fifths of the sample. Sequences were obtained from PBMCs or a T cell subset sorted from them (not recorded which). The source is a young man who had mild COVID-19 (a few samples of this study predate the infection). The sample titles of this study are shuffled in the database, so cell type and time point are left out; the donor was told from shared clones.

The chain uses TRBV5-5 and TRBJ1-5; possible D gene TRBD1, 5 bases. This CDR3 region has 12 residues. Germline V gives CDR1 SGHKS, CDR2 YYEKEE (reference sequence). V was shortened by 2 bases and J by 11 bases, with 11 bases between the two germline ends. CDR3: CASSFPGTSQHF. CDR3 coding DNA: TGTGCCAGCAGCTTCCCCGGGACCTCCCAGCATTTT. The full variable domain, in which reference TRBV5-5 and TRBJ1-5 provide the parts outside the CDR3, is DAGVTQSPTHLIKTRGQQVTLRCSPISGHKSVSWYQQVLGQGPQFIFQYYEKEERGRGNFPDRFSARQFPNYSSELNVNALLLGDSALYLCASSFPGTSQHFGDGTRLSIL.

This clonotype was seen only a few times. The chain carries TRBV7-9 and TRBJ2-5; no clear D. The CDR3 consists of 13 residues. The ends were cut back, 1 base at V and 8 bases at J, with 11 bases in the middle. The V gene's germline CDR1 is SEHNR and CDR2 FQNEAQ (reference sequence). CDR3 protein: CASSLGARETQYF. DNA for the CDR3: TGTGCCAGCAGCTTAGGGGCAAGAGAAACCCAGTACTTC.

V and J are TRBV25-1 and TRBJ1-1, with D tentatively TRBD1 (5 bases). This CDR3 region has 14 residues. V lost 4 bases to trimming and J lost 7 bases, with 16 bases between them. In germline, CDR1 is MGHDK, CDR2 SYGVNS. The CDR3 nucleotides are TGTGCCAGCAGTGCCGCCGGAGGGGTTGGTGAAGCTTTCTTT. Translating it yields CASSAAGGVGEAFF. Looking up the rest from reference TRBV25-1 and TRBJ1-1 gives the full variable domain: EADIYQTPRYLVIGTGKKITLECSQTMGHDKMYWYQQDPGMELHLIHYSYGVNSTEKGDLSSESTVSRIRTEHFPLTLESARPSHTSQYLCASSAAGGVGEAFFGQGTRLTVV.

This clonotype was detected many times. J is TRBJ2-3 and V is TRBV3-1; D possibly corresponds to TRBD1 (6 bases). This CDR3 contains 15 residues. V was clipped by 4 bases and J by 2 bases, with 13 bases between them. CDR1 and CDR2 from the germline V gene are LGHDT and YNNKEL (reference sequence). The CDR3: CASSLRTDNTDTQYF. Here the CDR3 DNA reads TGTGCCAGCAGCCTTCGGACAGACAACACAGATACGCAGTATTTT.

The V call is TRBV7-6, the J call TRBJ1-1, with D possibly matching TRBD1 (5 bases). The CDR3 length is 13 residues. The V and J ends lost 5 bases and 3 bases respectively, with 10 bases between them. Germline assignment: CDR1 SGHVS and CDR2 FNYEAQ. CDR3 sequence (DNA): TGTGCCAGCAGCCCGGGACTTTACACTGAAGCTTTCTTT. Translation: CASSPGLYTEAFF.

This clonotype was observed a handful of times. The chain recombines TRBV7-9 with TRBJ1-2, with a possible D match to TRBD1 (6 bases). Per germline, CDR1 SEHNR and CDR2 FQNEAQ (reference sequence). The CDR3 runs 14 residues. V shed 0 bases and J shed 7 bases, with 12 bases lying between them. The CDR3 DNA sequence: TGTGCCAGCAGCTTAGCCGGGGGCCAGCCTGGCTACACCTTC. This gives the protein CASSLAGGQPGYTF.

This clonotype was counted only a few times. The junction shows a germline mismatch at one end, possibly a read error. The chain recombines TRBV4-1 with TRBJ2-6; D not resolved. Germline lookup yields CDR1 MGHRA and CDR2 YSYEKL. The CDR3 is 18 amino acids. The CDR3 DNA is TGCGCCAGCAGCCAAGCGTCGCGTCCCCTCTCTGCGGCCAACGTCCTGACTTTC. Protein: CASSQASRPLSAANVLTF.

This clonotype was found a few times. This CDR3 is CASSQDRRNTGELFF. The CDR3 coding sequence is TGCGCCAGCAGCCAAGACAGGAGGAACACCGGGGAGCTGTTTTTT. The gene calls are TRBV4-1 and TRBJ2-2; no clear D gene. Germline V gives CDR1 MGHRA, CDR2 YSYEKL. V shed 0 bases and J shed 1 base, with 6 bases lying between them. The CDR3 runs 15 residues.

This clonotype was detected a few times. The chain is built from TRBV7-2 and TRBJ2-5; D might be TRBD2 (5 bases). V lost 2 bases to trimming and J lost 2 bases, with 15 bases between them. Germline V gives CDR1 SGHTA, CDR2 FQGNSA. The CDR3 length is 16 residues. CDR3 sequence reads: CASSLLLRGSQETQYF. CDR3 DNA sequence: TGTGCCAGCAGCTTACTCCTCCGGGGTAGTCAAGAGACCCAGTACTTC.

The chain joins TRBV11-2 to TRBJ1-2, with D tentatively TRBD1 (6 bases). The CDR3 contains 15 residues. Germline CDR1 and CDR2: SGHAT and FQNNGV. Trimming took 6 bases from V and 8 from J, leaving 22 bases between them. This chain's CDR3 is CASSPAGGGASGYTF. For the CDR3, the DNA is TGTGCCAGCAGTCCTGCCGGGGGGGGGGCGTCCGGCTACACCTTC.

In DNA form, the CDR3 reads TGTGCCATCAGTGAGTATTTCTACGAGCAGTACTTC. Residues: CAISEYFYEQYF. The chain combines TRBV10-3 with TRBJ2-7, with D unclear. V lost 1 base, J lost 3 bases, and 4 bases lay in between. Germline values: CDR1 ENHRY, CDR2 SYGVKD. The CDR3 is 12 residues long.

The chain combines TRBV7-9 with TRBJ2-5, with D perhaps being TRBD1 or TRBD2 (5 bases each). The V gene lost 5 bases and the J gene lost 3 bases, with 22 bases spanning the gap. This CDR3 comprises 17 residues. The V gene's germline CDR1 is SEHNR and CDR2 FQNEAQ (reference sequence). For the CDR3, the DNA is TGTGCCAGCAGCCTCCAGGGAAACGGGGCCCTCAAAGAGACCCAGTACTTC. Protein product: CASSLQGNGALKETQYF.

This chain links TRBV12-3 or TRBV12-4 with TRBJ1-5, with 12 bases that match TRBD1. The ends lost 4 bases at V and 6 bases at J; junction bases unmatched: 7. The CDR3 consists of 16 residues. In DNA, the CDR3 is TGTGCCAGCAGTTCACCCGGGACAGGGGGCGGTCAGCCCCAGCATTTT. Translated: CASSSPGTGGGQPQHF.

This clonotype showed up just a few times. V is TRBV5-1 and J is TRBJ2-1; D may be TRBD1 (7 bases). V shed 4 bases and J shed 15 bases, with 26 bases lying between them. The length of the CDR3 is 15 residues. CDR1 and CDR2 from the germline V gene are SGHRS and YFSETQ. CDR3 residues: CASSPDRPGLQSGFF. The CDR3 region has the DNA TGCGCCAGCAGCCCGGACAGGCCGGGACTTCAGAGTGGGTTCTTC.

V usage is TRBV3-1 and J usage is TRBJ2-7, with 8 bases matching TRBD2. V dropped 4 bases and J dropped 6; count of bases not matched to a gene: 11. CDR1 is LGHDT and CDR2 is YNNKEL in the germline V gene (reference sequence). The CDR3 runs to 15 residues. CDR3 bases: TGTGCCAGCAGCCCGGGACTAGAGAGCGTAGGCGAGCAGTACGTC. Translation: CASSPGLESVGEQYV.

This clonotype was picked up a small number of times. The genes are TRBV7-9 and TRBJ1-1, with TRBD1 matching 8 bases. Germline trimming cut 5 bases from V and 3 bases from J; bases unmatched to any gene: 8. Germline CDR1 is SEHNR and CDR2 is FQNEAQ (reference sequence). CDR3 length: 15 residues. CDR3: CASSLLRGLDTEAFF. CDR3 coding DNA: TGTGCCAGCAGCCTCCTCAGGGGGCTGGACACTGAAGCTTTCTTT.

Details on this clonotype: Since a much larger clone is just one base distant, this may be a read error. The chain uses TRBV4-1 and TRBJ1-4; 7 nucleotides agree with TRBD1. Germline lookup yields CDR1 MGHRA and CDR2 YSYEKL. CDR3 length: 16 amino acids. The V segment lost 0 bases and the J segment 8 bases; nucleotides outside the gene matches: 9. CDR3 in DNA: TGCGCCAGCAGCCAAGATCCCGGGACAGTGGCGGAAAAACTGTTTTTT. Residues: CASSQDPGTVAEKLFF.

The J gene is TRBJ2-1, the V gene TRBV12-3 or TRBV12-4, with D perhaps matching TRBD1 (6 bases). The CDR3 covers 13 residues. V lost 2 bases, J lost 5 bases, and 7 bases lay in between. The CDR3 DNA sequence: TGTGCCAGCAGTTTAAAGGGGGACAATGAGCAGTTCTTC. Translating gives CASSLKGDNEQFF.

The chain combines TRBV10-2 with TRBJ2-2; 9 bases map to TRBD1. Trimming cost V 3 bases and J 3 bases; bases outside gene matches: 8. The CDR3 totals 17 residues. Germline V lookup: CDR1 WSHSY, CDR2 SAAADI. The CDR3 region is CASSDSGTGRDTGELFF. DNA for the CDR3: TGCGCCAGCAGTGACTCCGGGACAGGGAGAGACACCGGGGAGCTGTTTTTT.

CDR3 sequence (DNA): TGTGCCAGCAGCAGCGCTGGGCACCGCAATGAGCAGTTCTTC. Encoded protein: CASSSAGHRNEQFF. The V and J genes are TRBV6-5 and TRBJ2-1; D not resolved. CDR3 size: 14 residues. From germline, CDR1 is MNHEY and CDR2 SVGAGI. Trimming stripped 6 bases from V and 6 bases from J, with 15 bases between.

The chain carries TRBV29-1 and TRBJ2-2; maybe TRBD2 (5 bases). The V end lost 5 bases, the J end lost 4 bases, and 23 bases lay between the germline ends. The CDR3 runs to 17 residues. Germline-derived CDR1 and CDR2 are SQVTM and ANQGSEA. CDR3 sequence (DNA): TGCAGCGTTCTAATTTCGGCGCCTAGCCGATTCACCGGGGAGCTGTTTTTT. Residues: CSVLISAPSRFTGELFF.

The rearrangement joins TRBV7-2 to TRBJ1-3; D is uncertain. CDR1 and CDR2 (germline): SGHTA, FQGNSA. The CDR3 has 15 residues. The germline V and J ends were trimmed by 1 base and 1 base, with 8 bases remaining between them. The CDR3 nucleotides are TGTGCCAGCAGCTTAGTATATGGATCTGGAAACACCATATATTTT. It is translated as CASSLVYGSGNTIYF.

V gene TRBV4-1 combines with J gene TRBJ1-1; tentatively, D is TRBD1 (5 bases). The CDR3 has 16 residues. Germline lookup yields CDR1 MGHRA and CDR2 YSYEKL. V was cut by 1 base and J by 3 bases, with 15 bases left in between. In DNA form, the CDR3 reads TGCGCCAGCAGCCAAGCCGGGGGTCAATGGGACACTGAAGCTTTCTTT. It translates to CASSQAGGQWDTEAFF.

This chain uses TRBV29-1 with TRBJ1-2; D gene unclear. Germline CDR1 SQVTM, CDR2 ANQGSEA. This CDR3 comprises 9 residues. Trimming removed 6 bases at V and 7 bases at J, with 6 bases between. The CDR3 DNA sequence: TGCAGCGTGGGGAGTGGCTACACCTTC. Its protein product is CSVGSGYTF.

This clonotype was observed a handful of times. The rearrangement links TRBV6-5 to TRBJ2-5; D is unclear. Per the germline V gene, CDR1 is MNHEY and CDR2 is SVGAGI. The CDR3 is made up of 12 amino acids. Deletions cut 2 bases from V and 5 bases from J, with 6 bases between. The CDR3 sequence: CASSYNGETQYF. CDR3 in DNA: TGTGCCAGCAGTTACAACGGGGAGACCCAGTACTTC.

The sample holds many counts of this clonotype. The chain uses TRBV5-1 and TRBJ2-5; possibly TRBD1 or TRBD2 for D (5 bases each). This CDR3 spans 15 amino acids. Germline CDR1 and CDR2: SGHRS and YFSETQ. Deletions cut 0 bases from V and 5 bases from J, with 14 bases between. DNA of the CDR3: TGCGCCAGCAGCTTGGCCTGGGGCAGGGACGAGACCCAGTACTTC. Encoded protein: CASSLAWGRDETQYF.

The CDR3, as DNA: TGTGCCAGCAGGGCCCGGGACAGGGGGCTGGCCGGGGAGCTGTTTTTT. It translates to CASRARDRGLAGELFF. This chain connects TRBV6-2 or TRBV6-3 to TRBJ2-2, with TRBD1 matching over 12 bases. The junction had 8 bases not matched to a gene; V was cut back by 6 bases and J by 6 bases. Germline V gives CDR1 MNHEY, CDR2 SVGEGT. The CDR3 spans 16 residues.

There are a few counts of this clonotype. The V gene is TRBV4-1, the J gene TRBJ2-3; D not certain. The CDR3 spans 13 residues. Per germline, CDR1 MGHRA and CDR2 YSYEKL. V shed 2 bases and J shed 2 bases, with 5 bases lying between them. CDR3 loop: CASSQIPTDTQYF. Written as DNA, the CDR3 is TGCGCCAGCAGCCAAATCCCCACAGATACGCAGTATTTT.